A selection of T cell receptor beta chains follows, all from one sample in a study of glioma-infiltrating T cells. One entry per CDR3 protein results from TCRdb running MiXCR on the multiplex PCR reads. This sample has 150,000 or so distinct CDR3 sequences; 30% to 40% occur once, and the top ten carry roughly 20%. The sequenced sample consisted of glioma tissue, nonneoplastic brain tissue, or PBMCs (not recorded which). Every receptor here comes from a human donor with low-grade glioma or glioblastoma, undergoing nonglioma brain surgery, or in good health (not recorded which). CDR3s include the opening cysteine and the closing phenylalanine or tryptophan. Fields, in order: D gene, J gene, V gene, clone size, CDR3 DNA, CDR3 protein. D genes are given only for firm matches. Not all rows give a size; the values are once, few, many and, for expanded clones, a class.

D: NA
J: TRBJ2-3
V: TRBV15
size: few
DNA: TGTGCCACCAGCAGAGAGATAGAGGGGGGCACAGATACGCAGTATTTT
CDR3: CATSREIEGGTDTQYF

D: NA
J: TRBJ2-3
V: TRBV27
size: NA
DNA: TGTGCCAGCAGTTTATTGTACACAGATACGCAGTATTTT
CDR3: CASSLLYTDTQYF

D: NA
J: TRBJ2-5
V: TRBV18
size: few
DNA: TGTGCCAGCTCACCCGACCAAGAGACCCAGTACTTC
CDR3: CASSPDQETQYF

D: NA
J: TRBJ2-3
V: TRBV18
size: NA
DNA: TGTGCCAGCTCACCGGACGGAAACACAGATACGCAGTATTTT
CDR3: CASSPDGNTDTQYF

D: TRBD1
J: TRBJ1-5
V: TRBV20-1
size: few
DNA: TGCAGTGCTAAGGGACAGTTGGATCAGCCCCAGCATTTT
CDR3: CSAKGQLDQPQHF

D: NA
J: TRBJ1-1
V: TRBV6-6
size: few
DNA: TGTGCCAGCAGTTACTCTGGGAGCCTGAACACTGAAGCTTTCTTT
CDR3: CASSYSGSLNTEAFF

D: NA
J: TRBJ2-5
V: TRBV7-3
size: NA
DNA: TGTGCCAGCAGCTTAACGTCGGGCGGGAAAGAGACCCAGTACTTC
CDR3: CASSLTSGGKETQYF

D: NA
J: TRBJ1-1
V: TRBV4-1
size: NA
DNA: TGCGCCAGCAGCCAAGGTCCATCCTCGGAGACTTTCTTT
CDR3: CASSQGPSSETFF

D: NA
J: TRBJ2-2
V: TRBV6-6
size: NA
DNA: TGTGCCAGCAGTGATCTAACCGGGACGGGGAACACCGGGGAGCTGTTTTTT
CDR3: CASSDLTGTGNTGELFF

D: NA
J: TRBJ2-5
V: TRBV18
size: NA
DNA: TGTGCCAGCTCTGACAGGAACCGAGCAGAGACCCAGTACTTC
CDR3: CASSDRNRAETQYF

D: NA
J: TRBJ1-2
V: TRBV7-2
size: NA
DNA: TGTGCCAGCAGAGGAGACAGCAACTCGGGCTATGGCTACACCTTC
CDR3: CASRGDSNSGYGYTF

D: TRBD1
J: TRBJ2-2
V: TRBV12-3/TRBV12-4
size: NA
DNA: TGTGCCAGCGAGACGCCGGGACAGAGGAACACCGGGGAGCTGTTTTTT
CDR3: CASETPGQRNTGELFF

D: NA
J: TRBJ1-6
V: TRBV6-1
size: NA
DNA: TGTGCCAGCAGTGATCCCCAAAATTCACCCCTCCACTTT
CDR3: CASSDPQNSPLHF

D: NA
J: TRBJ1-1
V: TRBV6-6
size: NA
DNA: TGTGCCAGCAGTTACTCGAGACACACGAACACTGAAGCTTTCTTT
CDR3: CASSYSRHTNTEAFF

D: TRBD1
J: TRBJ1-2
V: TRBV6-2/TRBV6-3
size: NA
DNA: TGTGCCAGCAGTTACGCTATCTCCGGGACAGGGGATGGCTACACCTTC
CDR3: CASSYAISGTGDGYTF

D: NA
J: TRBJ1-6
V: TRBV20-1
size: NA
DNA: TGCAGTGCTCCAGAACCAAGCTCCTATAATTTACCCCTCCACTTT
CDR3: CSAPEPSSYNLPLHF

D: NA
J: TRBJ2-5
V: TRBV7-9
size: NA
DNA: TGTGCCAGCAGCTTCGCAGCAGAGACCCAGTACTTC
CDR3: CASSFAAETQYF

D: NA
J: TRBJ2-7
V: TRBV7-2
size: NA
DNA: TGTGCCAGCAGCTTAGAGAGGGGGGTTAAGGGGTACGAGCAGTACTTC
CDR3: CASSLERGVKGYEQYF

D: TRBD2
J: TRBJ2-1
V: TRBV6-1
size: many
DNA: TGTGCCAGCAGTTCTGGGGGCAAGGGACTAGGAGACAATGAGCAGTTCTTC
CDR3: CASSSGGKGLGDNEQFF

D: TRBD1
J: TRBJ2-3
V: TRBV4-3
size: NA
DNA: TGCGCCAGCAGCCGCCGACGGGGACAGGGTCAGGGTACGCAGTATTTT
CDR3: CASSRRRGQGQGTQYF

D: TRBD1
J: TRBJ1-1
V: TRBV10-3
size: few
DNA: TGTGCCATCAGGGGGACAGGGGACACTGAAGCTTTCTTT
CDR3: CAIRGTGDTEAFF

D: NA
J: TRBJ1-1
V: TRBV2
size: few
DNA: TGTGCCAGCAGAGCCTCCTACTTTGCAGCTTTCTTT
CDR3: CASRASYFAAFF

D: NA
J: TRBJ2-3
V: TRBV20-1
size: NA
DNA: TGCAGTGCAGATGACAGCCCGAGCACAGATACGCAGTATTTT
CDR3: CSADDSPSTDTQYF

D: TRBD2
J: TRBJ2-5
V: TRBV20-1
size: few
DNA: TGCAGTGCTATTTGGACTAGCGCTCAAGAGACCCAGTACTTC
CDR3: CSAIWTSAQETQYF

D: NA
J: TRBJ2-5
V: TRBV18
size: NA
DNA: TGTGCCAGCTCGGCCTCAAACGCGATCGAGACCCAGTACTTC
CDR3: CASSASNAIETQYF

D: NA
J: TRBJ1-1
V: TRBV7-8
size: NA
DNA: TGTGCCAGCAGCTTAGTAGCAGGGTCCACTGAAGCTTTCTTT
CDR3: CASSLVAGSTEAFF

D: NA
J: TRBJ1-6
V: TRBV7-2
size: few
DNA: TGTGCCAGCAGCTTCGCGGATTCAGCCCTCCACTTT
CDR3: CASSFADSALHF

D: NA
J: TRBJ2-1
V: TRBV15
size: few
DNA: TGTGCCACCAGCAGAGTCGCAGCGGACTACAATGAGCAGTTCTTC
CDR3: CATSRVAADYNEQFF

D: NA
J: TRBJ2-6
V: TRBV4-1
size: NA
DNA: TGCGCCAGCAGCCGGGACAACCAAACCGGGGCCAACGTCCTGACTTTC
CDR3: CASSRDNQTGANVLTF

D: NA
J: TRBJ1-1
V: TRBV6-6
size: many
DNA: TGTGCCAGCAGTTACGGCCACACTGAAGCTTTCTTT
CDR3: CASSYGHTEAFF

D: NA
J: TRBJ1-6
V: TRBV6-1
size: NA
DNA: TGTGCCAGCAAGGCAGGAGACAATTCACCCCTCCACTTT
CDR3: CASKAGDNSPLHF

D: TRBD1
J: TRBJ2-3
V: TRBV9
size: once
DNA: TGTGCCAGCAGCGGGGGACAGCCAGGTCACGATACGCAGTATTTT
CDR3: CASSGGQPGHDTQYF

D: NA
J: TRBJ1-2
V: TRBV28
size: once
DNA: TGTGCCAGCAGTTTTCCCGGCAGCCTCTATGGCTACACCTTC
CDR3: CASSFPGSLYGYTF

D: NA
J: TRBJ1-2
V: TRBV20-1
size: NA
DNA: TGCAGTGCTAGTCAGGGCAACTATGGCTACACCTTC
CDR3: CSASQGNYGYTF

D: NA
J: TRBJ1-1
V: TRBV24-1
size: NA
DNA: TGTGCCACCAGTGATTTGTTGGGCACTGAAGCTTTCTTT
CDR3: CATSDLLGTEAFF

D: NA
J: TRBJ2-5
V: TRBV20-1
size: NA
DNA: TGCAGTGCTAGAACGGGTTCCAGAGAGACCCAGTACTTC
CDR3: CSARTGSRETQYF

D: TRBD2
J: TRBJ2-5
V: TRBV7-2
size: NA
DNA: TGTGCCAGCAGCTTAGAGTCTAGCGGGGGGAATAGAATGGGGACCCAGTACTTC
CDR3: CASSLESSGGNRMGTQYF

D: TRBD2
J: TRBJ2-3
V: TRBV4-1
size: few
DNA: TGCGCCAGCAGCGGGGAGGGAACCACCACAGATACGCAGTATTTT
CDR3: CASSGEGTTTDTQYF

D: NA
J: TRBJ1-2
V: TRBV20-1
size: few
DNA: TGCAGTGCTATATGGCTAACGGGCTATGGCTACACCTTC
CDR3: CSAIWLTGYGYTF

D: NA
J: TRBJ2-1
V: TRBV20-1
size: NA
DNA: TGCAGTGCTAGAGATGGGGCTCTTGGGTCTTGGAGCAATGGGCAGTTCTTC
CDR3: CSARDGALGSWSNGQFF

D: TRBD1
J: TRBJ2-7
V: TRBV6-1
size: few
DNA: TGTGCCAGCAGCCCCCGTCGAGGGGGCGACGAGCAGTACTTC
CDR3: CASSPRRGGDEQYF

D: NA
J: TRBJ1-6
V: TRBV27
size: NA
DNA: TGTGCCAGCAGTTTAGGGGGAGACGATTATAATTCACCCCTCCACTTT
CDR3: CASSLGGDDYNSPLHF

D: NA
J: TRBJ2-6
V: TRBV28
size: few
DNA: TGTGCCAGCAGTTTAGGTGGTAGCTCTGGGGCCAACGTCCTGACTTTC
CDR3: CASSLGGSSGANVLTF

D: NA
J: TRBJ2-5
V: TRBV6-1
size: many
DNA: TGTGCCAGCAGCTCGGGAGAGACCCAGTACTTC
CDR3: CASSSGETQYF

D: TRBD2
J: TRBJ2-1
V: TRBV6-2/TRBV6-3
size: NA
DNA: TGTGCCGGCAGTTACGGGGCTAGCGGGAAGTTCTTC
CDR3: CAGSYGASGKFF

D: NA
J: TRBJ1-3
V: TRBV12-5
size: once
DNA: TGTGCTAGTGCCAAGGAACGGACCTCTGGAAACACCATATATTTT
CDR3: CASAKERTSGNTIYF